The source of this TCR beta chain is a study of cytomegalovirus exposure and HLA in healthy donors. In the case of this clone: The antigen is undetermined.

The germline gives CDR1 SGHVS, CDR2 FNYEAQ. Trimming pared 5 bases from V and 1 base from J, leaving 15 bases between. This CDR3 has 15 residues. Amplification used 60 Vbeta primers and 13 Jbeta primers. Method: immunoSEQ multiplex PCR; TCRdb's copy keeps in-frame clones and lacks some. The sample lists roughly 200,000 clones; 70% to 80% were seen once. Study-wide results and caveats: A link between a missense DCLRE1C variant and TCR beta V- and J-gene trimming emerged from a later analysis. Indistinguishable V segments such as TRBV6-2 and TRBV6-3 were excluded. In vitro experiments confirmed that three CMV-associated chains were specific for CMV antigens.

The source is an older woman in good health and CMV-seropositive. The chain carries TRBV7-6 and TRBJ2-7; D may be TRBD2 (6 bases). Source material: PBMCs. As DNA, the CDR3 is TGTGCCAGCAGCCATCTCCGGGACTCATCCTACGAGCAGTACTTC. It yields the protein CASSHLRDSSYEQYF.